The present T cell receptor (beta chain) was sequenced within a study of shared clonotypes between healthy human individuals. The junction had 3 bases not matched to a gene; V was cut back by 0 bases and J by 4 bases. The germline gives CDR1 SGHVS, CDR2 FNYEAQ. This CDR3 is 15 amino acids long. Healthy and HIV-negative, the adult donors had no recent acute infections or vaccinations. Sequencing used immunoSEQ multiplex PCR; TCRdb keeps in-frame clones, though not all of them. Among about a million clones listed, 65% to 80% were seen once. Study-level findings and limits: How much donors shared clonotypes was expected to be affected by sequencing depth. Naive subsets typically showed greater estimated richness than memory subsets. Sorted-subset samples were not fully sequenced, rarefaction indicated.

The table lists this clone with a few counts. Its target is unknown. The J gene is TRBJ2-3, the V gene TRBV7-6; 8 bases agree with TRBD2. This receptor was identified in a man aged 18 to 30 in good health. The sequenced material came from memory CD4+ T cells sorted from blood. Noted subset: CD45RA-negative fraction. Here the CDR3 reads CASSLASGKADTQYF. CDR3 DNA: TGTGCCAGCAGCTTAGCTAGCGGGAAAGCAGATACGCAGTATTTT.